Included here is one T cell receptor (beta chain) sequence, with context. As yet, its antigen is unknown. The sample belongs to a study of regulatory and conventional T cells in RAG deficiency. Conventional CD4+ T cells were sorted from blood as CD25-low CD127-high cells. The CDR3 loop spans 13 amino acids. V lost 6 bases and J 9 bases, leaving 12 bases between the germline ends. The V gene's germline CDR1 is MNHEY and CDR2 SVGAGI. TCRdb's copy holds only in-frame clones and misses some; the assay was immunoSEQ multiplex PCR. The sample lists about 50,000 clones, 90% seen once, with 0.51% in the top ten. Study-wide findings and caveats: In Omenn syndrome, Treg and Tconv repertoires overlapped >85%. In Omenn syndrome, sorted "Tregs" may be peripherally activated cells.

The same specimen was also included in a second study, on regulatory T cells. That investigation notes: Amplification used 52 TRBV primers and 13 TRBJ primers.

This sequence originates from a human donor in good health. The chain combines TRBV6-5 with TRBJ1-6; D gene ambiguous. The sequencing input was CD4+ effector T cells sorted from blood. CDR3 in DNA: TGTGCCAGCAGCGCAAAACCAGTTTCACCCCTCCACTTT. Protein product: CASSAKPVSPLHF.